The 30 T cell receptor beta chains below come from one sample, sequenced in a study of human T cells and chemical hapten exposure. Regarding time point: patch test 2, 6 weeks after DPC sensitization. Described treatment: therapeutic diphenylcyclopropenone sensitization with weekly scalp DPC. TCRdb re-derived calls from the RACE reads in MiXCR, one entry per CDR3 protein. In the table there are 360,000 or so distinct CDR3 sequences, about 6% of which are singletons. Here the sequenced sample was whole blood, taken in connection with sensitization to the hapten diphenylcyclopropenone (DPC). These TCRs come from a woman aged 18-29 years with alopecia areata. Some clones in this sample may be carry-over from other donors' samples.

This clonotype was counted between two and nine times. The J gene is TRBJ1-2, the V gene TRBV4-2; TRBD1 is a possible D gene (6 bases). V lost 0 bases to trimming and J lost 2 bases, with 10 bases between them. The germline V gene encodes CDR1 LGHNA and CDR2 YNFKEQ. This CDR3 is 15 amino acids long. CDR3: CASSQEGQGNYGYTF. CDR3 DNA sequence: TGTGCCAGCAGCCAAGAGGGGCAGGGGAACTATGGCTACACCTTC.

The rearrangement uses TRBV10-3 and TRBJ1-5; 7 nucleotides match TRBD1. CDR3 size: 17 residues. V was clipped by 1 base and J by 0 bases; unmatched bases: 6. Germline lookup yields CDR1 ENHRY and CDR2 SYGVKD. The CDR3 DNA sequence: TGTGCCATCAGTGAGTACTCACAGGGGAGTAGCAATCAGCCCCAGCATTTT. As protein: CAISEYSQGSSNQPQHF.

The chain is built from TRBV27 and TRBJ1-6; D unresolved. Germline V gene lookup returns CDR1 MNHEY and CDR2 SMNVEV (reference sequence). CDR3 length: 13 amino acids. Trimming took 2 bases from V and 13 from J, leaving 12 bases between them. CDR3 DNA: TGTGCCAGCAGTTTAGAGAGGGCTAGGCCCCTCCACTTT. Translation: CASSLERARPLHF.

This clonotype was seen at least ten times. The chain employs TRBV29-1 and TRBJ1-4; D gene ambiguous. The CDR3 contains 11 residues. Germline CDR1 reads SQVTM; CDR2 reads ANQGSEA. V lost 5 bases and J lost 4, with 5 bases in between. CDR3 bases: TGCAGCGTTAACCGTAATGAAAAACTGTTTTTT. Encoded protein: CSVNRNEKLFF.

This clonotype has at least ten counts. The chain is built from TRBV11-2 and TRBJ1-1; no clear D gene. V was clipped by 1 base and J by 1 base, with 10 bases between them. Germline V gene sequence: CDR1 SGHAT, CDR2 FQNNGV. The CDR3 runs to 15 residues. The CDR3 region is CASSLVGQQNTEAFF. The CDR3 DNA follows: TGTGCCAGCAGCTTAGTAGGGCAGCAGAACACTGAAGCTTTCTTT.

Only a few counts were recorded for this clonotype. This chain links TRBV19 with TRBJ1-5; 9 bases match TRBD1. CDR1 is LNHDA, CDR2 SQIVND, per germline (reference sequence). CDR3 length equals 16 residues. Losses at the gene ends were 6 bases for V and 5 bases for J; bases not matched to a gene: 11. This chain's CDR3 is CASSPIPGQGDQPQHF. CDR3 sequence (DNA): TGTGCCAGTAGCCCTATACCGGGACAGGGAGATCAGCCCCAGCATTTT.

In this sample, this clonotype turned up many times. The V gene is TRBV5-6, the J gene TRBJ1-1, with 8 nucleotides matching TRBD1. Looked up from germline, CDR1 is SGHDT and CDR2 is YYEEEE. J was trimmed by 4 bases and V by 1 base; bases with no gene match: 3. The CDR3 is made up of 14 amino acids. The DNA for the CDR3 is TGTGCCAGCAGCTTGTTAGACAGGGGCACTGAAGCTTTCTTT. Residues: CASSLLDRGTEAFF.

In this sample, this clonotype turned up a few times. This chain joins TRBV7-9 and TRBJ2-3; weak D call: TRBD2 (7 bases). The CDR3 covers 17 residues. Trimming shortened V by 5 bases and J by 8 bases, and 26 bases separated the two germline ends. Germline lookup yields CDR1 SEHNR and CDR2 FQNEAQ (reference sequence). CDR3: CASSHATGSGVRGTQYF. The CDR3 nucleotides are TGTGCCAGCAGCCATGCTACAGGGAGCGGGGTCCGAGGTACGCAGTATTTT.

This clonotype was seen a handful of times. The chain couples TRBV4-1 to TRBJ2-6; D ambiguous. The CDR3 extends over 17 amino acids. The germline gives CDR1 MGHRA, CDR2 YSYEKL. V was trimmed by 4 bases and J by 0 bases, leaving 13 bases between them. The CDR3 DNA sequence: TGCGCCAGCAGCCGTACATCTCCCGGCTCTGGGGCCAACGTCCTGACTTTC. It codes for CASSRTSPGSGANVLTF.

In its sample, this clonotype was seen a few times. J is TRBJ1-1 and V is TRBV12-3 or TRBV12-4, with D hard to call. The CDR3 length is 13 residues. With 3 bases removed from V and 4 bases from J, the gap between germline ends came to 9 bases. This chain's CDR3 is CASSLFGVTEAFF. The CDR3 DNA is TGTGCCAGCAGTTTGTTTGGGGTCACTGAAGCTTTCTTT.

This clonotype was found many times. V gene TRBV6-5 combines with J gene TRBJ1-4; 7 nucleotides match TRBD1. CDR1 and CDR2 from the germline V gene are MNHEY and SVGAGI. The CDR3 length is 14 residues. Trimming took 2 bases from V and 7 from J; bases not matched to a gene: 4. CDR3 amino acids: CASSYRGGGEKLFF. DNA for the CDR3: TGTGCCAGCAGTTACCGAGGGGGCGGTGAAAAACTGTTTTTT.

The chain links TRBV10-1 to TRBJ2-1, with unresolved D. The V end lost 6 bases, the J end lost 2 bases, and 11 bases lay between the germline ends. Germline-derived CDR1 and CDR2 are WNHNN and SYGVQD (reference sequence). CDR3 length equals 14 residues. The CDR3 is CASRLELTYNEQFF. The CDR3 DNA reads TGCGCCAGCAGACTGGAACTGACCTACAATGAGCAGTTCTTC.

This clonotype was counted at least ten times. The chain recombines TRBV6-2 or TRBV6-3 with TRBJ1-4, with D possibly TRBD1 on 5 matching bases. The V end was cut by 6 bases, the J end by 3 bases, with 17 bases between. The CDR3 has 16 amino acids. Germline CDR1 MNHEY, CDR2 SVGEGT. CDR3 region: CASSSRRGSANEKLFF. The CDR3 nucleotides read TGTGCCAGCAGCTCGAGAAGGGGTTCGGCTAATGAAAAACTGTTTTTT.

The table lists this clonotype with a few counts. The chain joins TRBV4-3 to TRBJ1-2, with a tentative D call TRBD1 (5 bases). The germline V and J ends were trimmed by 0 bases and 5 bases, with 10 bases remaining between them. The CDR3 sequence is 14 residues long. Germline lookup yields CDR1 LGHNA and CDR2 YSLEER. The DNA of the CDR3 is TGCGCCAGCAGCCAAGATACAGGTCTTTATGGCTACACCTTC. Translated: CASSQDTGLYGYTF.

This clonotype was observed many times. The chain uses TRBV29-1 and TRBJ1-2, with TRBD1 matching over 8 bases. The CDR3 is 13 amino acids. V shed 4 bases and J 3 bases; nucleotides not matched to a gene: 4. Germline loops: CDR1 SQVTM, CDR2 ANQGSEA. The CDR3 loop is CSVVPTGDYGYTF. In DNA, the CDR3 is TGCAGCGTTGTTCCGACAGGGGACTATGGCTACACCTTC.

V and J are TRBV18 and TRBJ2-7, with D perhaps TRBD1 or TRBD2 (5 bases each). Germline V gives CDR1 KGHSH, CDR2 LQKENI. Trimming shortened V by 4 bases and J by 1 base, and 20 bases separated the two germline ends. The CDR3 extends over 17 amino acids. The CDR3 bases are TGTGCCAGCTCACTTCCCGGATCAGGGAGAGCATCCTACGAGCAGTACTTC. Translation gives CASSLPGSGRASYEQYF.

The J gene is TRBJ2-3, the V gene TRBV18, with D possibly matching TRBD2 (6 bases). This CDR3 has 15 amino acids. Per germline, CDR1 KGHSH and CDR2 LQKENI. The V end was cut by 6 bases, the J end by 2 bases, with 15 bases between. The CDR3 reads CASSLVSGDTDTQYF. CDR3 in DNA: TGTGCCAGCTCCCTCGTTTCGGGGGACACAGATACGCAGTATTTT.

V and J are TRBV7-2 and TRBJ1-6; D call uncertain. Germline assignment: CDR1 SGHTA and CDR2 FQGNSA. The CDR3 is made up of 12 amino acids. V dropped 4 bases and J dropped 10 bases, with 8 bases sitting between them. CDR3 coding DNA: TGTGCCAGCAGCTCACCCCCCTCACCCCTCCACTTT. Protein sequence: CASSSPPSPLHF.

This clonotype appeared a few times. CDR3 loop: CASSEHGRGYGYTF. The CDR3 DNA reads TGTGCCAGCAGTGAACACGGTAGAGGCTATGGCTACACCTTC. This sequence joins TRBV25-1 and TRBJ1-2, with D unclear. The germline CDR1 and CDR2 sequences are MGHDK and SYGVNS. Trimming shortened V by 2 bases and J by 4 bases, and 11 bases separated the two germline ends. CDR3 size: 14 residues.

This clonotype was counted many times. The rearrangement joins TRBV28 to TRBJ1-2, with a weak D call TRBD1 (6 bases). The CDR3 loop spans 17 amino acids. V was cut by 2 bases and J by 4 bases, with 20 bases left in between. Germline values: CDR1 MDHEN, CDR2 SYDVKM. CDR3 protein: CASSLGSRGRWGYGYTF. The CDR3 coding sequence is TGTGCCAGCAGTTTAGGGAGCCGGGGGCGGTGGGGCTATGGCTACACCTTC.

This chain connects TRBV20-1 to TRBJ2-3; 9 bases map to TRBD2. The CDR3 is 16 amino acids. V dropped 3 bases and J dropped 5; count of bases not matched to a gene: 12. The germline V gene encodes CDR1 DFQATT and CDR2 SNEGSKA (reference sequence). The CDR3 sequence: CSASFRGGGWKDTQYF. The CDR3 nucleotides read TGCAGTGCTAGCTTTCGCGGGGGGGGATGGAAAGATACGCAGTATTTT.

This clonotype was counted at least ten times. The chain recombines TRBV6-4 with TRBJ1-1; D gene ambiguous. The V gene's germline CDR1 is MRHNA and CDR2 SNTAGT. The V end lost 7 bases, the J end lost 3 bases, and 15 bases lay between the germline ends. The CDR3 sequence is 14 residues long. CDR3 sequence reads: CASTLWMKDTEAFF. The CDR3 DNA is TGTGCCAGCACTCTTTGGATGAAGGACACTGAAGCTTTCTTT.

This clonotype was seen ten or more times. The CDR3 nucleotides read TGTGCCAGCAGTTACTCGATGTGGGACGGAGAAGCTTTCTTT. Translation: CASSYSMWDGEAFF. The rearrangement joins TRBV6-6 to TRBJ1-1; a possible D gene is TRBD1 (5 bases). The germline V gene encodes CDR1 MNHNY and CDR2 SVGAGI (reference sequence). The V end lost 0 bases, the J end lost 8 bases, and 13 bases lay between the germline ends. CDR3 length equals 14 residues.

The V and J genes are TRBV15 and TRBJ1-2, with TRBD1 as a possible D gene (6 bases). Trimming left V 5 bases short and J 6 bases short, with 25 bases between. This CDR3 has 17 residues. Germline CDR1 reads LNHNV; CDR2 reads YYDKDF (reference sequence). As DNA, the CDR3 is TGTGCCACCAGCTCCTACCGGGAGAGCGAGGAGGGGGATGGCTACACCTTC. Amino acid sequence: CATSSYRESEEGDGYTF.

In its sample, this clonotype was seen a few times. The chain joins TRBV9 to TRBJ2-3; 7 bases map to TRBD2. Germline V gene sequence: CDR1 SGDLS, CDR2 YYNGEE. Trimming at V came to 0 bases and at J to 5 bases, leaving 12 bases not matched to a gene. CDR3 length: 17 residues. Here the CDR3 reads CASSVAERGGRGDTQYF. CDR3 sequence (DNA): TGTGCCAGCAGCGTAGCTGAGCGGGGCGGGCGGGGAGATACGCAGTATTTT. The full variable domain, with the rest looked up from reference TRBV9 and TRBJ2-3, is DSGVTQTPKHLITATGQRVTLRCSPRSGDLSVYWYQQSLDQGLQFLIQYYNGEERAKGNILERFSAQQFPDLHSELNLSSLELGDSALYFCASSVAERGGRGDTQYFGPGTRLTVL.

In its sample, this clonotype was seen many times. The CDR3 sequence: CASSLAGQEVYEQYF. The CDR3 DNA follows: TGTGCCAGCAGCTTAGCCGGGCAGGAAGTCTACGAGCAGTACTTC. V is TRBV7-9 and J is TRBJ2-7; D gene uncertain. The V end was cut by 0 bases, the J end by 3 bases, with 12 bases between. This CDR3 is 15 amino acids long. Germline V lookup: CDR1 SEHNR, CDR2 FQNEAQ (reference sequence).

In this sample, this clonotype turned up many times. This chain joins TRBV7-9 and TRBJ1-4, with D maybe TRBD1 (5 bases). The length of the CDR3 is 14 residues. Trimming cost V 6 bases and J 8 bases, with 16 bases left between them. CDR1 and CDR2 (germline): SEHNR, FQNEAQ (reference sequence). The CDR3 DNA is TGTGCCAGCAGACCGGGACTCCAGGGCGAAAAACTGTTTTTT. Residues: CASRPGLQGEKLFF.

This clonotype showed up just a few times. The DNA for the CDR3 is TGTGCCACCAGTGGTGGGGGAGGCACAGATACGCAGTATTTT. This sequence encodes CATSGGGGTDTQYF. The rearrangement links TRBV24-1 to TRBJ2-3; perhaps D is TRBD1 or TRBD2 (5 bases each). Per germline, CDR1 KGHDR and CDR2 SFDVKD. V was shortened by 5 bases and J by 1 base, with 9 bases between the two germline ends. The CDR3 has 14 amino acids.

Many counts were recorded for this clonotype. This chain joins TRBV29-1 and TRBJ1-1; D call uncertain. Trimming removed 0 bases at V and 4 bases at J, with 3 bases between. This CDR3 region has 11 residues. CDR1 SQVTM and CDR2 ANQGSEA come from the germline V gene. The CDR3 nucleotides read TGCAGCGTTGAAGAGGGCACTGAAGCTTTCTTT. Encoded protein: CSVEEGTEAFF.

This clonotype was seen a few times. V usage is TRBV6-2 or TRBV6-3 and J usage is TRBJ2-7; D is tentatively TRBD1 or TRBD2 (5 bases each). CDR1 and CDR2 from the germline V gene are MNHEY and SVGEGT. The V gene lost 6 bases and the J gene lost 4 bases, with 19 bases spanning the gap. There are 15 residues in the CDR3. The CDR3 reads CASSALPGTHYEQYF. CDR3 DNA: TGTGCCAGCAGCGCGCTTCCCGGGACGCATTACGAGCAGTACTTC.